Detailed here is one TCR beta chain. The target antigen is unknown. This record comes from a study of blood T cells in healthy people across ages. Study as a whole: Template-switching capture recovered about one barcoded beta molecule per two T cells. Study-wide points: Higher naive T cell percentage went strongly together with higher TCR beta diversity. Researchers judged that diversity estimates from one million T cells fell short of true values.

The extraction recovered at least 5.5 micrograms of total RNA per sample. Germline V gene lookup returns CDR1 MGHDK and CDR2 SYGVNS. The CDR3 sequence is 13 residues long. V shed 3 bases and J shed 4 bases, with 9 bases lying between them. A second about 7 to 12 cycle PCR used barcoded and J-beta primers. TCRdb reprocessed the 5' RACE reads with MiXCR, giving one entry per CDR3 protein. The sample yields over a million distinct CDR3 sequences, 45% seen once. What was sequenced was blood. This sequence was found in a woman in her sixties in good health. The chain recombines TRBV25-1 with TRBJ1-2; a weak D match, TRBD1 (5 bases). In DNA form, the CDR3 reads TGTGCCAGCAGTGAGGCAGGGAGCTATGGCTACACCTTC. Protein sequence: CASSEAGSYGYTF.